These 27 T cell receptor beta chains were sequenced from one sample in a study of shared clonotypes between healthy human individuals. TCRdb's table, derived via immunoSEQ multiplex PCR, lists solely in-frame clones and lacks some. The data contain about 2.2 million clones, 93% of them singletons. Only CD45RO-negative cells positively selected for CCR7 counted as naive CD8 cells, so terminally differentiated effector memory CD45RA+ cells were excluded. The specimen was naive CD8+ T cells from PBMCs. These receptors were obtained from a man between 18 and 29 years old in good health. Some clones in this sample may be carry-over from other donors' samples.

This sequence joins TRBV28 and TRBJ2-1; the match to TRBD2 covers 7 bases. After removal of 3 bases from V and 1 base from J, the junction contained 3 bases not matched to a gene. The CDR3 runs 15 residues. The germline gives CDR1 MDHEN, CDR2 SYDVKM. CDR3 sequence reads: CASSFWGGSYNEQFF. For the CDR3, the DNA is TGTGCCAGCAGTTTTTGGGGGGGGTCCTACAATGAGCAGTTCTTC.

The CDR3 DNA reads TGTGCCAGCAACCCTGGGCTTGGATATAATTCACCCCTCCACTTT. This encodes CASNPGLGYNSPLHF. The J gene is TRBJ1-6, the V gene TRBV9; no clear D. Trimming took off 6 bases at V and 4 bases at J, with 14 bases between the two ends. This CDR3 is built from 15 residues. Looked up from germline, CDR1 is SGDLS and CDR2 is YYNGEE. Supplemented by reference TRBV9 and TRBJ1-6, the full variable domain reads DSGVTQTPKHLITATGQRVTLRCSPRSGDLSVYWYQQSLDQGLQFLIQYYNGEERAKGNILERFSAQQFPDLHSELNLSSLELGDSALYFCASNPGLGYNSPLHFGNGTRLTVT.

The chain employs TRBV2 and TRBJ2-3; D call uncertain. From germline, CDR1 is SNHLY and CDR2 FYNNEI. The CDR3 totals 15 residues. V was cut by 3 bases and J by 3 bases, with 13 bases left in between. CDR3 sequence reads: CASSDPAWGTDTQYF. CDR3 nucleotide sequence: TGTGCCAGCAGTGACCCAGCGTGGGGTACAGATACGCAGTATTTT.

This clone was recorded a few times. CDR3 residues: CASSLGRGYGYTF. The CDR3 DNA reads TGTGCCAGCAGTTTGGGCAGGGGCTATGGCTACACCTTC. The gene calls are TRBV28 and TRBJ1-2; D is possibly TRBD1 (6 bases). Trimming cost V 3 bases and J 4 bases, with 9 bases left between them. The CDR3 covers 13 residues. Germline V gene lookup returns CDR1 MDHEN and CDR2 SYDVKM.

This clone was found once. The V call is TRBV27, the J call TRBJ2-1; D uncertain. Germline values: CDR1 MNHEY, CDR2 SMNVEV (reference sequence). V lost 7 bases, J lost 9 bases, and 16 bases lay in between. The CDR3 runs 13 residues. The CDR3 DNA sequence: TGTGCCAGCACCTACCGGGCGGCAGGTGAGCAGTTCTTC. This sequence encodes CASTYRAAGEQFF.

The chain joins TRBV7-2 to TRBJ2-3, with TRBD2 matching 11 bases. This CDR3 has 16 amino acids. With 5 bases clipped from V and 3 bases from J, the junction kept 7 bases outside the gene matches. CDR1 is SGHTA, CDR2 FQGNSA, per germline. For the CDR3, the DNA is TGTGCCAGCAGCACACCACTAGCGGGAGATACAGATACGCAGTATTTT. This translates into CASSTPLAGDTDTQYF.

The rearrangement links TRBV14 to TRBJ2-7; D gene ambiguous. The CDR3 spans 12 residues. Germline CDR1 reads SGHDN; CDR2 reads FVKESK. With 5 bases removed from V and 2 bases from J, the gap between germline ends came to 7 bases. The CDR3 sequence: CASSGRAYEQYF. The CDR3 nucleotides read TGTGCCAGCAGCGGTCGCGCCTACGAGCAGTACTTC.

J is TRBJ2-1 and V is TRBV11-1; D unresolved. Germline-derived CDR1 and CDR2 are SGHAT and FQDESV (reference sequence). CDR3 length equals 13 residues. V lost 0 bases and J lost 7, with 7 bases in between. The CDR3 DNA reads TGTGCCAGCAGCTTAGCATCCGGGAATGAGCAGTTCTTC. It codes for CASSLASGNEQFF.

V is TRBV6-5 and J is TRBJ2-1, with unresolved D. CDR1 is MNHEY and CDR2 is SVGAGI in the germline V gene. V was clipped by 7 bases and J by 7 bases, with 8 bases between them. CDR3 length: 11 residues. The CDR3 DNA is TGTGCCAGCAACAACGGGAATGAGCAGTTCTTC. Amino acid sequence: CASNNGNEQFF.

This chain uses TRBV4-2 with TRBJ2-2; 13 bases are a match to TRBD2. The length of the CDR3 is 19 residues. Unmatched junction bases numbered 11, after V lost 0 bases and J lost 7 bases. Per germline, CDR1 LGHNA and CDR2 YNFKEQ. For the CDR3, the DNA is TGTGCCAGCAGCCAAGATCGCCCTACTAGCGGGAGGGCCGGCGGGGAGCTGTTTTTT. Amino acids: CASSQDRPTSGRAGGELFF.

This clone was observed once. The CDR3 DNA reads as TGTGCCAGCAGAGGGGACACGAGCTATGGCTACACCTTC. Translated, it gives CASRGDTSYGYTF. The chain links TRBV6-1 to TRBJ1-2; TRBD1 is a possible D gene (6 bases). Germline CDR1 reads MNHNS; CDR2 reads SASEGT. With 6 bases removed from V and 4 bases from J, the gap between germline ends came to 12 bases. The CDR3 is made up of 13 amino acids.

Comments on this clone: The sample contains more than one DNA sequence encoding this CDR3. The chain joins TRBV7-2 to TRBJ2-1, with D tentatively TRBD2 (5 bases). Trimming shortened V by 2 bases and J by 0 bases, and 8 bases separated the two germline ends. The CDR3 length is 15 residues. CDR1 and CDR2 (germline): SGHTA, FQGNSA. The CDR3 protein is CASSLTGSSYNEQFF. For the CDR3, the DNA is TGTGCCAGCAGCTTAACGGGAAGCTCCTACAATGAGCAGTTCTTC.

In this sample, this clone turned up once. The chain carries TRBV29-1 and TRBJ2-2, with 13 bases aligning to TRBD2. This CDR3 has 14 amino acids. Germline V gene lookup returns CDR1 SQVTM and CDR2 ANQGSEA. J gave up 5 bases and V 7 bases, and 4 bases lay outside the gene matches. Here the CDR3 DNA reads TGCAGCGCCGGACTAGCGGGAGTTACCGGGGAGCTGTTTTTT. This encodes CSAGLAGVTGELFF.

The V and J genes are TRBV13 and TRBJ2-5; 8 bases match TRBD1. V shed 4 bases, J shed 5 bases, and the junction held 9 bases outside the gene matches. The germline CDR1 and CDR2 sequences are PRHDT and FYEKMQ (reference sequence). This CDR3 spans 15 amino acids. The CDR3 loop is CASSYRDRPRETQYF. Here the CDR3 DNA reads TGTGCCAGCAGCTACCGGGACAGGCCCAGGGAGACCCAGTACTTC.

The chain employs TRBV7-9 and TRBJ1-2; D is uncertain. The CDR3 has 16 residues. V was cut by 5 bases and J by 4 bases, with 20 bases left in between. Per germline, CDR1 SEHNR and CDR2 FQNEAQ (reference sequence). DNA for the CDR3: TGTGCCAGCAGCCCGTTCCCTGTACCGAGAGCCTATGGCTACACCTTC. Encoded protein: CASSPFPVPRAYGYTF.

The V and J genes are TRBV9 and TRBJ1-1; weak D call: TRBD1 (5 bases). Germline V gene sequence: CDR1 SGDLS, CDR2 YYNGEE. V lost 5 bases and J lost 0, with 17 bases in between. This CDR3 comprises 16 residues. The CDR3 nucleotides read TGTGCCAGCAGTGCAATGGTGGGACTGATGAACACTGAAGCTTTCTTT. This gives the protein CASSAMVGLMNTEAFF.

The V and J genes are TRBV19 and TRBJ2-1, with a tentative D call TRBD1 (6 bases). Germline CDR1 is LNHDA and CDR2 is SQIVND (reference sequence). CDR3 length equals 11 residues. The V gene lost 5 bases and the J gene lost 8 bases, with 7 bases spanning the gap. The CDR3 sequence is CASSWGHEQFF. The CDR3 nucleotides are TGTGCCAGTAGTTGGGGGCATGAGCAGTTCTTC. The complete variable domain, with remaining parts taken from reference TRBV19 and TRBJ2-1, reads DGGITQSPKYLFRKEGQNVTLSCEQNLNHDAMYWYRQDPGQGLRLIYYSQIVNDFQKGDIAEGYSVSREKKESFPLTVTSAQKNPTAFYLCASSWGHEQFFGPGTRLTVL.

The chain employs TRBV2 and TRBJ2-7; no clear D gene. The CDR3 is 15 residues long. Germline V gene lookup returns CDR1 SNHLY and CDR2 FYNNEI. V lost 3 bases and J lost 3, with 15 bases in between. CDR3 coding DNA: TGTGCCAGCAGTGAGGGTCGGGTTTCCGGCTACGAGCAGTACTTC. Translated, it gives CASSEGRVSGYEQYF.

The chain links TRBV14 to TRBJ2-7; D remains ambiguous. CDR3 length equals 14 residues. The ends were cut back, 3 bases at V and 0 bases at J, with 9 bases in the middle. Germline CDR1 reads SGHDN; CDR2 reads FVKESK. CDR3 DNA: TGTGCCAGCAGCCAGAAGAGTTTCTCCTACGAGCAGTACTTC. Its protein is CASSQKSFSYEQYF. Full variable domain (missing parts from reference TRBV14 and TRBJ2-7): EAGVTQFPSHSVIEKGQTVTLRCDPISGHDNLYWYRRVMGKEIKFLLHFVKESKQDESGMPNNRFLAERTGGTYSTLKVQPAELEDSGVYFCASSQKSFSYEQYFGPGTRLTVT.

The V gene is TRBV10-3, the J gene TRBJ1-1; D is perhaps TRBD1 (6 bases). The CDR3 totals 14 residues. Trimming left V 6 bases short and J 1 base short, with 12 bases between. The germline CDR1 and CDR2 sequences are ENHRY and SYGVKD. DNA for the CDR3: TGTGCCATCAGCCCCCGACAGGCGAACACTGAAGCTTTCTTT. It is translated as CAISPRQANTEAFF.

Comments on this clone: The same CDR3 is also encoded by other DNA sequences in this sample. This CDR3 is CASSVDGRGNTEAFF. CDR3 bases: TGTGCCAGCAGCGTAGATGGCAGGGGGAACACTGAAGCTTTCTTT. The chain is built from TRBV9 and TRBJ1-1; D is possibly TRBD1 (6 bases). The V end lost 0 bases, the J end lost 1 base, and 10 bases lay between the germline ends. CDR1 and CDR2 (germline): SGDLS, YYNGEE. CDR3 size: 15 residues.

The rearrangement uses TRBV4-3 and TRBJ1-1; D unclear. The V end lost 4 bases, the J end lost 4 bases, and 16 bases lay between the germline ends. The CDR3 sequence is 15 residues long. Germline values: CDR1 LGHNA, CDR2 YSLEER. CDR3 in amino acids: CASSPGWKWTTEAFF. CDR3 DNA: TGCGCCAGCAGCCCAGGCTGGAAGTGGACCACTGAAGCTTTCTTT.

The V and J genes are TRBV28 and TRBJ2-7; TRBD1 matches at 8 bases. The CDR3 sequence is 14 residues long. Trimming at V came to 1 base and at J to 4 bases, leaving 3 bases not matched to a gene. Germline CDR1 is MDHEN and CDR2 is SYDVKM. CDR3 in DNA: TGTGCCAGCAGTTTATCGACAGGGGATTACGAGCAGTACTTC. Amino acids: CASSLSTGDYEQYF.

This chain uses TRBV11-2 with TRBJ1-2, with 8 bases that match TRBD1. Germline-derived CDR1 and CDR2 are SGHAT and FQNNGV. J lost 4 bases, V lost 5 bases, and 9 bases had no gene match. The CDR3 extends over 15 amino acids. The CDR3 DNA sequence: TGTGCCAGCAGCCCACAGGGGGAGTATCGCTATGGCTACACCTTC. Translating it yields CASSPQGEYRYGYTF. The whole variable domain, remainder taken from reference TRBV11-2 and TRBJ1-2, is EAGVAQSPRYKIIEKRQSVAFWCNPISGHATLYWYQQILGQGPKLLIQFQNNGVVDDSQLPKDRFSAERLKGVDSTLKIQPAKLEDSAVYLCASSPQGEYRYGYTFGSGTRLTVV.

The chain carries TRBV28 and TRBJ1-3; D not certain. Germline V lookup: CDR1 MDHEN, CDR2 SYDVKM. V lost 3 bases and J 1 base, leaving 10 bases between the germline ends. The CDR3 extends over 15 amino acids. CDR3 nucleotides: TGTGCCAGCAGTTTGTCGGCCGGTTCTGGAAACACCATATATTTT. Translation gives CASSLSAGSGNTIYF.

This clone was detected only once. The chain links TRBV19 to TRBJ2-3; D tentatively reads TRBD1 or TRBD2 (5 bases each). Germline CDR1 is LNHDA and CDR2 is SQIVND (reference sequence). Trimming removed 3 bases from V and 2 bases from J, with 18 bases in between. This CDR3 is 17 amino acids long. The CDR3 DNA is TGTGCCAGTAGTATGGGGGAAAGAGAAACTTACACAGATACGCAGTATTTT. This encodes CASSMGERETYTDTQYF.

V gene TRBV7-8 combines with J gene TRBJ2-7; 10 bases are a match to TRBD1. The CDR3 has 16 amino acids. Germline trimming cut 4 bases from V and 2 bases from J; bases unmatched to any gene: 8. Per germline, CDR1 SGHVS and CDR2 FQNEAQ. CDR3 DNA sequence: TGTGCCAGCAGCTCACCCCGGACAGGGGGTCCCTACGAGCAGTACTTC. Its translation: CASSSPRTGGPYEQYF. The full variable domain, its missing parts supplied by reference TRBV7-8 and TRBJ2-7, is GAGVSQSPRYKVAKRGQDVALRCDPISGHVSLFWYQQALGQGPEFLTYFQNEAQLDKSGLPSDRFFAERPEGSVSTLKIQRTQQEDSAVYLCASSSPRTGGPYEQYFGPGTRLTVT.